This paragraph covers one T cell receptor (beta chain) sequence. This specimen comes from a study of blood T cell repertoires in COVID-19. Data came from immunoSEQ multiplex PCR; TCRdb stores just in-frame clones and leaves some out. This sample has around 170,000 clones, with roughly four fifths found just once. This TCR was recovered from a woman between 40 and 55 years old with acute or convalescent COVID-19. The material sequenced was peripheral blood.

The CDR3 nucleotides read TGTGCCAGCAGCCGGCAAGCGGGAGTCTCCTACAATGAGCAGTTCTTC. Translating it yields CASSRQAGVSYNEQFF. The chain has TRBV5-4 and TRBJ2-1, with TRBD2 matching over 8 bases. V trimming: 4 bases; J trimming: 0 bases; junction bases outside the gene matches: 6. Germline V gene data show CDR1 as SGHNT and CDR2 as YYREEE (reference sequence). This CDR3 spans 16 amino acids.